The source of this TCR beta chain is a study of identical twins. Study results and caveats: Not following the same donors, the study drew its conclusions from cross-sectional statistical analysis.

The CDR3 sequence is 16 residues long. Trimming removed 0 bases from V and 3 bases from J; junction bases left unmatched: 3. Germline V CDR1 and CDR2: ENHRY, SYGVKD. One entry per CDR3 protein results from TCRdb running MiXCR on the 5' RACE reads. This table has hundreds of thousands of distinct CDR3 sequences, under 9.5% appearing once. The table lists this clonotype with a few counts. Antigen: not known. The data also belong to a second study, concerning yellow fever vaccine responses in identical twins.

V and J are TRBV10-3 and TRBJ2-2, with 8 bases matching TRBD1. Sequencing input: memory (CD45RO+) T cells sorted from blood. This TCR was sampled from a woman aged 18-30 years in good health. The DNA of the CDR3 is TGTGCCATCAGTGAGTCGGCAGGGGGCCACACCGGGGAGCTGTTTTTT. It specifies CAISESAGGHTGELFF.